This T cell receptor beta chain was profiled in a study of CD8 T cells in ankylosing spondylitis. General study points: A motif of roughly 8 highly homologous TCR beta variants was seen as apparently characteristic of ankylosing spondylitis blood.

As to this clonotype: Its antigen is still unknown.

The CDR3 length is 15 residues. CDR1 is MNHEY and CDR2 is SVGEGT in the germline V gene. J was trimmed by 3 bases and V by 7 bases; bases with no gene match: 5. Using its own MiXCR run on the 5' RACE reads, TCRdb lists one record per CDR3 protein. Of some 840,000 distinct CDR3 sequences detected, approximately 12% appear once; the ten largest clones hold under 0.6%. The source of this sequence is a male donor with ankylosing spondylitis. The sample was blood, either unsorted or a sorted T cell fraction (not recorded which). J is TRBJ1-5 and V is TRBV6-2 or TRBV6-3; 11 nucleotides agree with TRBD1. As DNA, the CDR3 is TGTGCCAGCACCGGGACAGGGGGATTCAATCAGCCCCAGCATTTT. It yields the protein CASTGTGGFNQPQHF.